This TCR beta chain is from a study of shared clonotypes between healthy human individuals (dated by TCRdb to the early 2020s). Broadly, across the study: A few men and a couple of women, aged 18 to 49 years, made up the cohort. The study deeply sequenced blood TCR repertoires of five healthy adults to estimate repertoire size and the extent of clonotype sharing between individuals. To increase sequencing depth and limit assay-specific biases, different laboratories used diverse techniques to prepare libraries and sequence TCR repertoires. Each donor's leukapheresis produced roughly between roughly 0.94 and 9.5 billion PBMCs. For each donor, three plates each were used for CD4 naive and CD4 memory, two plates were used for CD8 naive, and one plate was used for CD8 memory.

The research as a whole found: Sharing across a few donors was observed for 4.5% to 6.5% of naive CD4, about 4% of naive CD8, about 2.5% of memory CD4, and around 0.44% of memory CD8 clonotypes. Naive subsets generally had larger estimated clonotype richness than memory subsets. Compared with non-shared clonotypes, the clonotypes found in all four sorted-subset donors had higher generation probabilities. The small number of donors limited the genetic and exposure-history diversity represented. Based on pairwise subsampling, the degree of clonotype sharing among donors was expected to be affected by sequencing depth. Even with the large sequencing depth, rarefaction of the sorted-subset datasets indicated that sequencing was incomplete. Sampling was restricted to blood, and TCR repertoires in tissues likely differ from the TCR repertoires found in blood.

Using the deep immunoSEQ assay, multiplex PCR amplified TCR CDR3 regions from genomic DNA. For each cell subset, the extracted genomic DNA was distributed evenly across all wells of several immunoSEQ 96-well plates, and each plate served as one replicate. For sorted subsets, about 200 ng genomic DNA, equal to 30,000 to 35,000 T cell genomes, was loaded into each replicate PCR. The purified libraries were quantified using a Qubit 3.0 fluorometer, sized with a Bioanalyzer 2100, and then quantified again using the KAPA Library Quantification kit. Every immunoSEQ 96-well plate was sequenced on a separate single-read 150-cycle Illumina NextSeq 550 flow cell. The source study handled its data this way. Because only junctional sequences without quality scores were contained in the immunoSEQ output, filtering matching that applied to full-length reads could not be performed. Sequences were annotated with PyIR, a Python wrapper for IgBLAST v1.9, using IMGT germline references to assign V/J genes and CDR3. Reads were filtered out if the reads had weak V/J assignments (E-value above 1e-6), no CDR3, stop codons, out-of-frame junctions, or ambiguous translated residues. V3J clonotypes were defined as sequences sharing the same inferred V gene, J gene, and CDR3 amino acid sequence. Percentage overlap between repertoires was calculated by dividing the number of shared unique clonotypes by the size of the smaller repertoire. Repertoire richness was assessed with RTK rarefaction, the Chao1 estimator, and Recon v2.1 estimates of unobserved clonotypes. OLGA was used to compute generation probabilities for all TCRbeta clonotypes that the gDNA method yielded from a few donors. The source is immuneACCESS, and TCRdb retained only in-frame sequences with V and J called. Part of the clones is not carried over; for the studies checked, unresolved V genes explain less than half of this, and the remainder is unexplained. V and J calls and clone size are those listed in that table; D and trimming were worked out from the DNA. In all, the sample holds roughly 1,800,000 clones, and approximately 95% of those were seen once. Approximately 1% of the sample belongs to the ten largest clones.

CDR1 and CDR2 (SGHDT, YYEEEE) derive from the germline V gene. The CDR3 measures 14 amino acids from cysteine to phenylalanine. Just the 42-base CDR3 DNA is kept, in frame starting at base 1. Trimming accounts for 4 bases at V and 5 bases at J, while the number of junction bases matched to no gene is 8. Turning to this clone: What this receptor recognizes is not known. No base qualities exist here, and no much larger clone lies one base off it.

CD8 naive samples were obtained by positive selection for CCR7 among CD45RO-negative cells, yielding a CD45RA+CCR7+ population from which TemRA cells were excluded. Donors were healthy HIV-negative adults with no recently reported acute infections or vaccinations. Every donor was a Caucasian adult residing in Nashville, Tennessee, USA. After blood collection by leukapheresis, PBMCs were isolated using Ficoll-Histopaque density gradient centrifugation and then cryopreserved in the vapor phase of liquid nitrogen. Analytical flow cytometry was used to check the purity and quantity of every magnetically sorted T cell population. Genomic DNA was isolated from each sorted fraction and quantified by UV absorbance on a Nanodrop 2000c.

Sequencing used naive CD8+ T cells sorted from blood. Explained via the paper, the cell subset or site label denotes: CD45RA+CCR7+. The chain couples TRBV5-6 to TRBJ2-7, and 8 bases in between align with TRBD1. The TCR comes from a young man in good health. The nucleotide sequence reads TGTGCCAGCAGCCTGGACAGGGCCTACAACGAGCAGTACTTC. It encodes CASSLDRAYNEQYF.